This T cell receptor (beta chain) was documented in a study of blood T cell repertoires in COVID-19. V dropped 3 bases and J dropped 3; count of bases not matched to a gene: 1. This CDR3 contains 13 residues. Original methodology: Estimates of nucleated cell counts were drawn from the amplification of reference gene primers. Clones were read by immunoSEQ multiplex PCR, and TCRdb kept only the in-frame ones, dropping some. V and J calls and clone size are given by that table; D and trimming were obtained from the DNA. Here the sample spans 110,000 to 150,000 clones, roughly 89% being singletons. This rearrangement joins TRBV12-3 or TRBV12-4 to TRBJ1-2, with 7 nucleotides matching TRBD1. Sequenced: peripheral blood. This receptor was taken from a man aged 60 to 75 with active or convalescent COVID-19. In DNA form, the CDR3 reads TGTGCCAGCAGTTTGACAGGGCACTATGGCTACACCTTC. Its protein product is CASSLTGHYGYTF.